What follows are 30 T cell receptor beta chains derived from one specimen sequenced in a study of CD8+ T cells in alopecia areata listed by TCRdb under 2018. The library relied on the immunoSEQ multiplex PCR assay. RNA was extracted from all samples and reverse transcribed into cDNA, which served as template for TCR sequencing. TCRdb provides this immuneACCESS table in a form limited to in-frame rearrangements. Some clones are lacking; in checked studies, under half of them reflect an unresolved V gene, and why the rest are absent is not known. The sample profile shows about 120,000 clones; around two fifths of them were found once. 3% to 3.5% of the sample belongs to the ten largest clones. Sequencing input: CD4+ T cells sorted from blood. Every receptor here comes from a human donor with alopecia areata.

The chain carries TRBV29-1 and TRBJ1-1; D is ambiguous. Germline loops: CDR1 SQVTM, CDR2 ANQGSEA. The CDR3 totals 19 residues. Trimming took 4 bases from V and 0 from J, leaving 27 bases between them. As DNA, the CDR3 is TGCAGCGTTGCCACCAACCTGGGCTCTGGTATTTCCATGAACACTGAAGCTTTCTTT. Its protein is CSVATNLGSGISMNTEAFF. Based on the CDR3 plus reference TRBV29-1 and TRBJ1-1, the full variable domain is SAVISQKPSRDICQRGTSLTIQCQVDSQVTMMFWYRQQPGQSLTLIATANQGSEATYESGFVIDKFPISRPNLTFSTLTVSNMSPEDSSIYLCSVATNLGSGISMNTEAFFGQGTRLTVV.

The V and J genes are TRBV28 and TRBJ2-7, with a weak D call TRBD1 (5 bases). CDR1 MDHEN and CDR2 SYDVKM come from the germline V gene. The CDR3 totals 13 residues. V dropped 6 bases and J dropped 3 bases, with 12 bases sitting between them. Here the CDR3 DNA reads TGTGCCAGCAGATCGCCAGGGTACTACGAGCAGTACTTC. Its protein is CASRSPGYYEQYF.

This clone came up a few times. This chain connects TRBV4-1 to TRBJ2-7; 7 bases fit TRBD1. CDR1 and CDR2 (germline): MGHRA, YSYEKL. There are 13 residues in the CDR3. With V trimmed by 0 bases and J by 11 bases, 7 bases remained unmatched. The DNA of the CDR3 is TGCGCCAGCAGCCAAGAGGGAGACAGGGTTAAGTACTTC. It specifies CASSQEGDRVKYF.

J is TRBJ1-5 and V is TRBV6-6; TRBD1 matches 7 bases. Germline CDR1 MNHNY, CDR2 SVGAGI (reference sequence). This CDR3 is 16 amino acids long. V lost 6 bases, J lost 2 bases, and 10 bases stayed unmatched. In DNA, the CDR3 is TGTGCCAGCAGGGGTGCGACAGGGTCGGGCAATCAGCCCCAGCATTTT. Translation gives CASRGATGSGNQPQHF.

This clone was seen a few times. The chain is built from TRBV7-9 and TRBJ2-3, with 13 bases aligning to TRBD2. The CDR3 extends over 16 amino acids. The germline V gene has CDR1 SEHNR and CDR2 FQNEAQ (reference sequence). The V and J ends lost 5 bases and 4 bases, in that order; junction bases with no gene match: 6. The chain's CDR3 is CASSPGLAGVPDTQYF. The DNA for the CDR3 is TGTGCCAGCAGCCCTGGACTAGCGGGAGTTCCAGATACGCAGTATTTT.

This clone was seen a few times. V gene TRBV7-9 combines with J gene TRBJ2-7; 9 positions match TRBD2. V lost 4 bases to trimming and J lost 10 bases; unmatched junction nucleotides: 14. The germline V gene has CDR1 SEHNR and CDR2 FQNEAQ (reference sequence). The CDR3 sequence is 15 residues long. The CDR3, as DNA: TGTGCCAGCAGCTCCCAAGGCATAGCGGGAGCCGAACAGTACTTC. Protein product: CASSSQGIAGAEQYF.

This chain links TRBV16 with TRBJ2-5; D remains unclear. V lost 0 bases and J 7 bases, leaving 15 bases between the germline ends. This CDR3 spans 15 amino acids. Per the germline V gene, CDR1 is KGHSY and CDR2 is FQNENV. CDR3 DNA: TGTGCCAGCAGCCAATCACCAGGCTACGGTGGGACCCAGTACTTC. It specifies CASSQSPGYGGTQYF.

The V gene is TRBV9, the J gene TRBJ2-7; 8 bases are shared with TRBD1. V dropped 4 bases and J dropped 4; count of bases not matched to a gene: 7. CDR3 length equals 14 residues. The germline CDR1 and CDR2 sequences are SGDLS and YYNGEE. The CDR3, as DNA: TGTGCCAGCAGCCCCGGACAGGGTGGGTACGAGCAGTACTTC. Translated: CASSPGQGGYEQYF.

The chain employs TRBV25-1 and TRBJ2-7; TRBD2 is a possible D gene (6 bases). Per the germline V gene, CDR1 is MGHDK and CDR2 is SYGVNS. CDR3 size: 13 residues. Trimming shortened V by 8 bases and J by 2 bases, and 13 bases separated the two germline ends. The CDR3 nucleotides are TGTGCCAGCGCCCGGGACTTTACCTACGAGCAGTACTTC. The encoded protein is CASARDFTYEQYF.

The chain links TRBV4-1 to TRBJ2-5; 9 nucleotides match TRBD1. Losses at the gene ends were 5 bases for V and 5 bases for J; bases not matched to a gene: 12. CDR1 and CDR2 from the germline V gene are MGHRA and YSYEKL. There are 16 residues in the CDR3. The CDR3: CASSLPPGQGPETQYF. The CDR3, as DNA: TGCGCCAGCAGCTTGCCCCCCGGACAGGGGCCGGAGACCCAGTACTTC.

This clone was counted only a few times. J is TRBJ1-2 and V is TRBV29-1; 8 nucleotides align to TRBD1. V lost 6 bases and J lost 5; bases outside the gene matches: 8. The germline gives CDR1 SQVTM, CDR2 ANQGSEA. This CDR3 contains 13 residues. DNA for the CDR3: TGCAGCGTAGACGGACAGGGAGGGTATGGCTACACCTTC. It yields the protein CSVDGQGGYGYTF.

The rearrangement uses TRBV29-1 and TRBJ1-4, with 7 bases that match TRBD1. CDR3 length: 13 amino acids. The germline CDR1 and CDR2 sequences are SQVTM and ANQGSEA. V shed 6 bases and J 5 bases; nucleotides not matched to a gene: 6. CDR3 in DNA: TGCAGCGTAGCAGGGGGGCTAAATGAAAAACTGTTTTTT. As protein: CSVAGGLNEKLFF.

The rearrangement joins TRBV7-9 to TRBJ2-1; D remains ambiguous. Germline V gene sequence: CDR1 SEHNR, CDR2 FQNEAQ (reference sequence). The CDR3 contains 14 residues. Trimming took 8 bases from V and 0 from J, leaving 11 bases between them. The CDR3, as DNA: TGTGCCAGCCTTAGGGTTAGCTCCTACAATGAGCAGTTCTTC. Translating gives CASLRVSSYNEQFF.

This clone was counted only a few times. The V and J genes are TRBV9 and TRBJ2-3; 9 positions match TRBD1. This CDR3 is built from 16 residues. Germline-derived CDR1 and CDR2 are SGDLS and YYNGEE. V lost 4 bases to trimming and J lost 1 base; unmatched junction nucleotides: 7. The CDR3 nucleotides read TGTGCCAGCAGCTGGGGACGGACAGGGGGCACAGATACGCAGTATTTT. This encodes CASSWGRTGGTDTQYF.

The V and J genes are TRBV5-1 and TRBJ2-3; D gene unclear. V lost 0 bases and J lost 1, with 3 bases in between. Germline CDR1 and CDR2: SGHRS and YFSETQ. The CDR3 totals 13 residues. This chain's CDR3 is CASSLDGTDTQYF. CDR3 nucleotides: TGCGCCAGCAGCTTGGATGGCACAGATACGCAGTATTTT.

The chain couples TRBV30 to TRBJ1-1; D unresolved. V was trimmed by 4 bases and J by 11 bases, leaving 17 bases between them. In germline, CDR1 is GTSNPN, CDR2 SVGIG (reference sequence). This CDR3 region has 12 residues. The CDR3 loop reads CAWTPKVGRAFF. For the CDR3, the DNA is TGTGCCTGGACCCCAAAGGTAGGGCGTGCTTTCTTT.

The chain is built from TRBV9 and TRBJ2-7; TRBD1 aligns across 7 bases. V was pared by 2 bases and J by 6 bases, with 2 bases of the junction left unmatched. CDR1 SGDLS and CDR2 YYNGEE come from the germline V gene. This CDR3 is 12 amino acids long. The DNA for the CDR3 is TGTGCCAGCAGCGTCTCAGGGGGCGAGCAGTACTTC. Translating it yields CASSVSGGEQYF.

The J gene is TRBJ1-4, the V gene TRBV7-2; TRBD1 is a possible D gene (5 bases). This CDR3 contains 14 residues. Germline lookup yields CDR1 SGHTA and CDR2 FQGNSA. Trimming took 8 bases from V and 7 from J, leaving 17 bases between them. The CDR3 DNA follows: TGTGCCAGCCGGGCCCCAACGAGGGGTGAAAAACTGTTTTTT. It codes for CASRAPTRGEKLFF.

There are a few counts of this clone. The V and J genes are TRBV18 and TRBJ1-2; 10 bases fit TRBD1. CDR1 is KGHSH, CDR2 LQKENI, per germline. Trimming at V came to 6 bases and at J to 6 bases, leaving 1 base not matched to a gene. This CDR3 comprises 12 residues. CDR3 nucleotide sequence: TGTGCCAGCTCTGGGACAGGGGATGGCTACACCTTC. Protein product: CASSGTGDGYTF.

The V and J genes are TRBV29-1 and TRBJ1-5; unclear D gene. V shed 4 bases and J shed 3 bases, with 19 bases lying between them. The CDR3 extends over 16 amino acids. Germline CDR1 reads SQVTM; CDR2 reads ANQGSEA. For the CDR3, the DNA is TGCAGCGTTGTTGACACCCCGGGCAGTCTCAATCAGCCCCAGCATTTT. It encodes CSVVDTPGSLNQPQHF.

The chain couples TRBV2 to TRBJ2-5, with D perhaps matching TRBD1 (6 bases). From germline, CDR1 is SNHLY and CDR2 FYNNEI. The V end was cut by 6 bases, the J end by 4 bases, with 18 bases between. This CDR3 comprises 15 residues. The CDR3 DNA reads TGTGCCAGCAGGATTCAGGGGTCAGCTGGAGAGACCCAGTACTTC. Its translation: CASRIQGSAGETQYF.

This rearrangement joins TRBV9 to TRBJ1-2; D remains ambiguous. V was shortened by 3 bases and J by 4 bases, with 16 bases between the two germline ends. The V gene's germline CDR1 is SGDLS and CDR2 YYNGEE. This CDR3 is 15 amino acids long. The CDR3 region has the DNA TGTGCCAGCAGCGCCCTGGGTGGTCGGAGCTATGGCTACACCTTC. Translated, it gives CASSALGGRSYGYTF.

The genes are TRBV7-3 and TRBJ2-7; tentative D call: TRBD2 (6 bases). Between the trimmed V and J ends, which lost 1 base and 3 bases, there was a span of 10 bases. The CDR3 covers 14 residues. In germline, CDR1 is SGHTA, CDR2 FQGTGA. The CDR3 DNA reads TGTGCCAGCAGCTTAAGCGGGGCCTACTACGAGCAGTACTTC. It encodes CASSLSGAYYEQYF.

The CDR3 here is CSVEIWGVQNEKLFF. The CDR3 region has the DNA TGCAGCGTTGAAATCTGGGGCGTACAGAATGAAAAACTGTTTTTT. The genes are TRBV29-1 and TRBJ1-4, with D possibly matching TRBD1 (5 bases). The CDR3 is made up of 15 amino acids. Trimming took 2 bases from V and 5 from J, leaving 15 bases between them. Germline CDR1 and CDR2: SQVTM and ANQGSEA.

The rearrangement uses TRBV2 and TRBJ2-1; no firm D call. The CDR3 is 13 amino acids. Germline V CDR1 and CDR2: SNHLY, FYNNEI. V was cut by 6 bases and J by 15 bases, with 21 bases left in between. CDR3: CASRRETSGTAFF. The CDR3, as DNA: TGTGCCAGCAGGCGCGAGACTTCGGGCACTGCGTTCTTC.

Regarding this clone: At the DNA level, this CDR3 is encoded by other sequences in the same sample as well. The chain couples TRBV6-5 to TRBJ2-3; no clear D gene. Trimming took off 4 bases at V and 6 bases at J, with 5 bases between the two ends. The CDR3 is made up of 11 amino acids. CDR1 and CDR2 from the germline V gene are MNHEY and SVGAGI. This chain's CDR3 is CASSSGDTQYF. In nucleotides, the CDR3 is TGTGCCAGCAGTTCCGGGGATACGCAGTATTTT.

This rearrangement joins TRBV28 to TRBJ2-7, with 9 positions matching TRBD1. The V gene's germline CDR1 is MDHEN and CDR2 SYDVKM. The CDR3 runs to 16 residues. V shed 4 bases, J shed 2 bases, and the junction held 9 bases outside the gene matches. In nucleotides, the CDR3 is TGTGCCAGCAGTTCCTACGGGACAGGGCACCCCTACGAGCAGTACTTC. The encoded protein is CASSSYGTGHPYEQYF.

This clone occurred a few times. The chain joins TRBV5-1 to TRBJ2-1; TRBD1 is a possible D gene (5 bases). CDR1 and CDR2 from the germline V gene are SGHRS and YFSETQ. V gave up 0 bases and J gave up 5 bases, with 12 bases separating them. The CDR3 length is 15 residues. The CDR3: CASSLVSGYNNEQFF. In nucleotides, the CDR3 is TGCGCCAGCAGCTTGGTGTCAGGGTATAACAATGAGCAGTTCTTC.

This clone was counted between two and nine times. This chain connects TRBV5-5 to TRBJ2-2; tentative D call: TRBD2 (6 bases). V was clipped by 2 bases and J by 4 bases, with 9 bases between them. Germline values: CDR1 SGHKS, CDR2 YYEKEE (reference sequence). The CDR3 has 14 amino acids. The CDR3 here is CASSLLGGTGELFF. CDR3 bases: TGTGCCAGCAGCTTACTCGGGGGCACCGGGGAGCTGTTTTTT.

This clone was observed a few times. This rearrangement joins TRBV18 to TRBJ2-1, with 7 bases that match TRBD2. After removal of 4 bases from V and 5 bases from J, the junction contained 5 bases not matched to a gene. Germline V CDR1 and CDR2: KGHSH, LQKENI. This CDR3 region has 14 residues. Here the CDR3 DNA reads TGTGCCAGCTCACGGCTAGCGGAGGACAATGAGCAGTTCTTC. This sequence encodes CASSRLAEDNEQFF.